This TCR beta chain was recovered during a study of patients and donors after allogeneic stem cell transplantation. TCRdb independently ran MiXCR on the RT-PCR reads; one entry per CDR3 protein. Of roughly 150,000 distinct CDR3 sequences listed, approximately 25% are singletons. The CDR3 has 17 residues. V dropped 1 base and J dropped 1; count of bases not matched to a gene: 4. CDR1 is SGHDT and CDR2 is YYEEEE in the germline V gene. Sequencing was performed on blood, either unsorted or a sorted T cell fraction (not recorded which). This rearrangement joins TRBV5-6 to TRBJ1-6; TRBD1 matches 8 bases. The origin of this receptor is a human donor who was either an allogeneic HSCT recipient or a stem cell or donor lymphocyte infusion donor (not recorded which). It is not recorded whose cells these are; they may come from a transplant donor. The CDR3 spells CASSLRTGRSYNSPLHF. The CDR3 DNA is TGTGCCAGCAGCTTGCGGACAGGGAGGTCCTATAATTCACCCCTCCACTTT.